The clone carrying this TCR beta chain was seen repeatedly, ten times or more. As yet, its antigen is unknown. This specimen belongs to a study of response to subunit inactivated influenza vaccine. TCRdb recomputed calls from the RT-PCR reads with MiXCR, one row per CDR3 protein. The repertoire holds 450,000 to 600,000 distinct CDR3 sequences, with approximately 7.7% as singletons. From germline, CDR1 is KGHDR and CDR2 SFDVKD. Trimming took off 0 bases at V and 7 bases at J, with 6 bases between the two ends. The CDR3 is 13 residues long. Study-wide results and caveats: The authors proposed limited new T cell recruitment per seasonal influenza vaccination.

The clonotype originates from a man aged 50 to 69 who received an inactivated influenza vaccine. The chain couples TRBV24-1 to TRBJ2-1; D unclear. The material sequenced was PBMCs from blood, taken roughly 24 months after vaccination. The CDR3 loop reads CATSDLKNNEQFF. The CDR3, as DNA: TGTGCCACCAGTGATTTGAAGAATAATGAGCAGTTCTTC.